This TCR beta chain comes out of a study of shared clonotypes between healthy human individuals. Overall study context: Those who served as donors were a couple of women and a few men between the ages of 18 and 49.

Authors' data handling: Filtering differed since immunoSEQ provided only junctions, with no quality scores. Repertoires were generated with immunoSEQ multiplex PCR, while TCRdb's copy carries only in-frame clones and drops some. That table supplies the V and J calls and clone size; D and trimming were determined from the DNA. In the table there are 550,000 to 650,000 clones, approximately 96% of which are singletons. Whole-study findings and limits: About 4.5% of naive CD4 clonotypes were common to four donors. The researchers took only blood, and tissue repertoires probably look different.

The naive CD8 subset, CD45RO-negative cells positively selected for CCR7, excluded terminally differentiated effector memory CD45RA+ cells. This clone was recorded once. Its specificity is unknown. Sample: naive CD8+ T cells sorted from blood. The source of this sequence is a woman under 40 in good health.

This CDR3 reads CASSGISPLYEQYF. For the CDR3, the DNA is TGTGCCAGCAGTGGGATCTCCCCTCTCTACGAGCAGTACTTC. The rearrangement links TRBV25-1 to TRBJ2-7; D unclear. The germline gives CDR1 MGHDK, CDR2 SYGVNS. V gave up 4 bases and J gave up 3 bases, with 13 bases separating them. The length of the CDR3 is 14 residues.